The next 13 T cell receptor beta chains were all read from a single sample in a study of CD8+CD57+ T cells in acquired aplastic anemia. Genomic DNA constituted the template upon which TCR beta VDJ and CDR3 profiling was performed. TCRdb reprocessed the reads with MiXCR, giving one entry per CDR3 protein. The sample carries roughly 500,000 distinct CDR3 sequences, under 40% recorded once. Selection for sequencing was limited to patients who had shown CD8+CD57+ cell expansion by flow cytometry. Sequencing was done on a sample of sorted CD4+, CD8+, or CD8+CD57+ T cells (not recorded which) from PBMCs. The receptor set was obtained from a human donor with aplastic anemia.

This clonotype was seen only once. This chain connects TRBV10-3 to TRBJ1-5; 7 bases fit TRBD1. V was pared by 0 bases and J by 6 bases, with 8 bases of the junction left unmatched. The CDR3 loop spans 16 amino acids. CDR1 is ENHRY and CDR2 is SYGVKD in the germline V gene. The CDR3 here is CAISESGYRGGQPQHF. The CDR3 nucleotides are TGTGCCATCAGTGAGTCTGGGTACAGGGGCGGTCAGCCCCAGCATTTT.

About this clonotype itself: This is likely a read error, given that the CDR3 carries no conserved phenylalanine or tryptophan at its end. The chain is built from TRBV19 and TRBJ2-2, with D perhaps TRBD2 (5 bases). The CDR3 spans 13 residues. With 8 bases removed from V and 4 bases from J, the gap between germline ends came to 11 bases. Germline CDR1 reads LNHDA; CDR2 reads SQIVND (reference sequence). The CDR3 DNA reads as TGTGCCAGTGGCGTTCGGGGCACCGGGGAGCTGTTTCTT. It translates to CASGVRGTGELFL.

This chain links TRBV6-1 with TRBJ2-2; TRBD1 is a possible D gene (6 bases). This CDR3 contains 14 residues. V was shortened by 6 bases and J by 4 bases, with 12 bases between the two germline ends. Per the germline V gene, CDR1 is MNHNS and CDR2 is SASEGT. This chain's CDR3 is CASRGQDSTGELFF. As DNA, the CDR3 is TGTGCCAGCAGGGGACAAGACTCCACCGGGGAGCTGTTTTTT.

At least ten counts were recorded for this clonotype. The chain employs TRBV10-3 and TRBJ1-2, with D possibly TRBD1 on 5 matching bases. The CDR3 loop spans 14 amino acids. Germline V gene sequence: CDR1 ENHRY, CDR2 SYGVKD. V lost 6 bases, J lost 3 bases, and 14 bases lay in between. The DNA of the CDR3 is TGTGCCATCAGGACCCAGGGAGTTGACTATGGCTACACCTTC. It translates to CAIRTQGVDYGYTF.

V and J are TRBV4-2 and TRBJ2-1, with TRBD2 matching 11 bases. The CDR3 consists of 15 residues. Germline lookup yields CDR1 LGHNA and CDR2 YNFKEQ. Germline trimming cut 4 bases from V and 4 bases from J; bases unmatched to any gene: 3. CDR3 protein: CASSPGLAEYNEQFF. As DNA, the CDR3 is TGTGCCAGCAGCCCGGGACTAGCGGAATACAATGAGCAGTTCTTC.

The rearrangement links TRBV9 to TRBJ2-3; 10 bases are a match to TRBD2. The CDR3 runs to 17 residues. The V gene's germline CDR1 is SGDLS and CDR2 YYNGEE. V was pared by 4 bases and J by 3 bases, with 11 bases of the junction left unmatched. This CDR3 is CASSIGLAGVVTDTQYF. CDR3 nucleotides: TGTGCCAGCAGCATAGGGCTAGCGGGGGTAGTAACAGATACGCAGTATTTT.

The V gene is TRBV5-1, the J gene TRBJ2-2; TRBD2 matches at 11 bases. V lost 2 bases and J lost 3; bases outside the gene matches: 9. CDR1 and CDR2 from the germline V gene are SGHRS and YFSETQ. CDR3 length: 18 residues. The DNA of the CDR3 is TGCGCCAGCAGCTTATCCACTAGCGGGAGTATGTACACCGGGGAGCTGTTTTTT. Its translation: CASSLSTSGSMYTGELFF.

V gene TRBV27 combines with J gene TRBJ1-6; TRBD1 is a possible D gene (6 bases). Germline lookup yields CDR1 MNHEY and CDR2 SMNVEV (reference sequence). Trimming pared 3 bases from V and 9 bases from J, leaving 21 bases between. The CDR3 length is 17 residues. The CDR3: CASSFFPPRDIISPLHF. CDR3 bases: TGTGCCAGCAGTTTTTTCCCTCCCAGGGACATAATTTCACCCCTCCACTTT.

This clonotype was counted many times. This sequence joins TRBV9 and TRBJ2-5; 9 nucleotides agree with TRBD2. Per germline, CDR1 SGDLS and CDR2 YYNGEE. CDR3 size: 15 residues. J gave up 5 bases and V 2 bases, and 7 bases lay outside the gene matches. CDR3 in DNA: TGTGCCAGCAGCGTGATAGCGGGGGATGTGGAGACCCAGTACTTC. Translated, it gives CASSVIAGDVETQYF.

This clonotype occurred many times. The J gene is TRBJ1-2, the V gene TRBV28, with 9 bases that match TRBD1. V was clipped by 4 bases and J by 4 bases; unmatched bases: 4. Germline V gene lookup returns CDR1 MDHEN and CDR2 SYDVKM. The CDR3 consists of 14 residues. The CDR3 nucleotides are TGTGCCAGCAGTTACCGGGACAGGGTCTATGGCTACACCTTC. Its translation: CASSYRDRVYGYTF.

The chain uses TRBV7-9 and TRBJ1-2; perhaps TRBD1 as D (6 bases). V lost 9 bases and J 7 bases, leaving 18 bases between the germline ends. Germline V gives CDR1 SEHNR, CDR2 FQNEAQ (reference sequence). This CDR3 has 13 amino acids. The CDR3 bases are TGTGCCAGTAGTGTCCAACGGACAGTTGGCTACACCTTC. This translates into CASSVQRTVGYTF.

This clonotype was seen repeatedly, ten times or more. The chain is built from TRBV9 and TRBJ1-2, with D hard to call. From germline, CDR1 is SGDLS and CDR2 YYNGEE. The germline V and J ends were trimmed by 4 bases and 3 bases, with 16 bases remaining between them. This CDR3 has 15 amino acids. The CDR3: CASSPTPTDDYGYTF. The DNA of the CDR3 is TGTGCCAGCAGCCCAACACCTACCGATGACTATGGCTACACCTTC.

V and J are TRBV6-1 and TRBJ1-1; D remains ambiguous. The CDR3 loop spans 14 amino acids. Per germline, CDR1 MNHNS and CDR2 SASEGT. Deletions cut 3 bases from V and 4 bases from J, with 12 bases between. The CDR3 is CASSERRAPTEAFF. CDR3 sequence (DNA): TGTGCCAGCAGTGAGAGGCGGGCCCCCACTGAAGCTTTCTTT.